The clone carrying this T cell receptor beta chain has a single count. Authors' data handling: Estimation of nucleated cell counts relied on the amplification of reference gene primers. Generated by immunoSEQ multiplex PCR, the TCRdb table keeps only in-frame clones and is missing some. V and J calls and clone size follow that table, whereas D and trimming were derived from the DNA. The data contain some 140,000 clones, approximately 77% of them seen just once; the ten biggest clones take up around 20%. This sample was taken from a study of blood T cell repertoires in COVID-19. For the study at large: Some COVID-19 samples were acute and others convalescent; all came from the United States, Italy and Spain. Nucleic acid was either cDNA or gDNA, and it came from T cells, B-cell-depleted T cells, or PBMCs.

The CDR3 runs 16 residues. The V end was cut by 1 base, the J end by 3 bases, with 12 bases between. CDR1 and CDR2 (germline): LNHNV, YYDKDF (reference sequence). The specimen was peripheral blood. This TCR was sampled from a man older than 75 with acute or convalescent COVID-19. The chain uses TRBV15 and TRBJ2-2; D possibly corresponds to TRBD2 (5 bases). The CDR3 DNA follows: TGTGCCACCAGCAGAGCGTTCTGGGGAGACACCGGGGAGCTGTTTTTT. It yields the protein CATSRAFWGDTGELFF.